This T cell receptor beta chain appears in the sequencing data of a study of tumor T cells in aggressive B-cell lymphoma (dated by TCRdb to the late 2010s). As to this clone: Its antigen is unknown. No clone much larger than this one lies a single base away; base qualities are absent.

Counted from cysteine to phenylalanine, this CDR3 has 16 amino acids. Just CDR3 DNA is preserved here, 48 bases in frame from base 1. The junction shows trimming of 0 bases on V and 4 bases on J, plus 17 bases between the germline ends. The germline V gene gives CDR1 as SGHRS and CDR2 as YFSETQ. The receptor library was made with the immunoSEQ multiplex PCR assay. Not all clones reach the TCRdb copy of this immuneACCESS table, which keeps in-frame sequences only. Checked studies attribute under half of the gap to unresolved V genes and leave the rest unexplained. The sample table records some 3,500 clones; around nine tenths of these occur just once. Around 6.1% of the sample is held by the ten biggest clonotypes.

Sequences were obtained from tumor tissue. The receptor was isolated from an adult with diffuse large B cell lymphoma. The sequence links TRBV5-1 to TRBJ2-7, and TRBD1 may be the D gene, going by 5 matching bases. CDR3 protein: CASSLGGPSPLYEQYF. The sequence in DNA is TGCGCCAGCAGCTTGGGGGGCCCATCACCGTTATACGAGCAGTACTTC.